The clone carrying this T cell receptor beta chain was seen a single time. The antigen is undetermined. These data belong to a study of T cell responses to AZD1222 COVID-19 vaccine. Sequencing used immunoSEQ multiplex PCR; TCRdb keeps in-frame clones, though not all of them. This sample has approximately 84,000 clones, with roughly nine tenths found just once. Study outcomes and limitations: Only a handful of people who got AZD1222 tested seropositive at baseline. CD4 TCRs covered the whole spike, strongest at regions 160-218 and 743-854.

CDR3 length: 14 residues. Trimming at V came to 8 bases and at J to 2 bases, leaving 10 bases not matched to a gene. Germline V CDR1 and CDR2: SQVTM, ANQGSEA. This specimen consisted of peripheral blood, obtained 28 days after the second AZD1222 dose. V and J are TRBV29-1 and TRBJ2-3; the match to TRBD2 covers 7 bases. This clonotype was sampled from an adult who received the AZD1222 COVID-19 vaccine. CDR3 sequence reads: CSTSGTTHTDTQYF. The CDR3 nucleotides are TGCAGCACGTCCGGGACTACCCACACAGATACGCAGTATTTT.